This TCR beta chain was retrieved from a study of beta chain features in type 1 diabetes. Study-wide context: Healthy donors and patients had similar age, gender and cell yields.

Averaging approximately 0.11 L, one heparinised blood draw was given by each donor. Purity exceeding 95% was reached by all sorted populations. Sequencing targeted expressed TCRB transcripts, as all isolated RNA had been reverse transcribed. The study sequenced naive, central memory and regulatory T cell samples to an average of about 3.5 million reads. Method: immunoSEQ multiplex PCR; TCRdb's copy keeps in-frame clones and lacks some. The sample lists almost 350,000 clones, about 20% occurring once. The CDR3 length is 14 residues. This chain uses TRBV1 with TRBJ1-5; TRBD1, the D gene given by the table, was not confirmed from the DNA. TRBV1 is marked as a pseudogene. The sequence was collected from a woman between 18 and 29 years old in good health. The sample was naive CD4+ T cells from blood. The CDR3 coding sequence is TGCACCAGCAGCCAAAACCTAAGGGGTCAGCCCCAGCATTTT. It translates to CTSSQNLRGQPQHF.